A selection of T cell receptor beta chains follows, all from one sample in a study of T cells after yellow fever vaccination. TCRdb re-derived calls from the 5' RACE reads in MiXCR, one entry per CDR3 protein. This sample has 300,000 to 400,000 distinct CDR3 sequences, with around 10% found just once. This specimen was CD4+ T cells sorted from PBMCs, taken 45 days after the yellow fever booster vaccination. Receptors originate from a man younger than 35 who received the YFV17D yellow fever vaccine. Both conserved end residues are part of each CDR3. The order of the fields is CDR3 DNA, CDR3 protein, D gene, clone size, J gene, V gene. A D gene is named only where the DNA matches it firmly. The size of a clone is reported for some rows only, either as once, few or many, or as a class for expanded clones.

TGTGCCAGCAGCTTAGCAGGACCCCGAATGGCTGAGCAGTTCTTC | CASSLAGPRMAEQFF | . | . | TRBJ2-1 | TRBV7-2
TGTGCCAGCAGTGAAGGATGGGGGTACCAAGAGACCCAGTACTTC | CASSEGWGYQETQYF | . | . | TRBJ2-5 | TRBV2
TGTGCCAGCAGGAACCCGCCGGGACAGGGGAGAAATGAGCAGTTCTTC | CASRNPPGQGRNEQFF | TRBD1 | . | TRBJ2-1 | TRBV6-6
TGTGCCAGCAGCCAAACGACAGGGAAGGATTACTATGGCTACACCTTC | CASSQTTGKDYYGYTF | TRBD1 | . | TRBJ1-2 | TRBV4-2
TGCGCCAGCAGCTCGGGTTCCGGGACAGGCACAGATACGCAGTATTTT | CASSSGSGTGTDTQYF | TRBD1 | few | TRBJ2-3 | TRBV5-1
TGTGCCAGCAGCCGAGGGCACTTGAACACTGAAGCTTTCTTT | CASSRGHLNTEAFF | . | . | TRBJ1-1 | TRBV7-6
TGTGCCAGCAGCCAACAGGACAGGGCGGTCACTGAAGCTTTCTTT | CASSQQDRAVTEAFF | TRBD1 | few | TRBJ1-1 | TRBV5-6
TGTGCCAGCAGTTACTCGTCCTCCGGGAGCGGGGGCGCGAGTTATGGCTACACCTTC | CASSYSSSGSGGASYGYTF | . | many | TRBJ1-2 | TRBV6-5
TGTGCCAGCAGCGGAGGAATGGGTGCCACCACTGTTCGAGCGCAGTATTTT | CASSGGMGATTVRAQYF | . | many | TRBJ2-3 | TRBV7-8
TGTGCCACCAGTGATTGGGGGTTTGGTTCCTACAATGAGCAGTTCTTC | CATSDWGFGSYNEQFF | . | . | TRBJ2-1 | TRBV24-1
TGTGCCAGCAGAACGAAACAGGGGTTACATCAGCCCCAGCATTTT | CASRTKQGLHQPQHF | TRBD1 | . | TRBJ1-5 | TRBV6-6